These 25 T cell receptor beta chains came from one sample sequenced in a study of shared clonotypes between healthy human individuals. Naivety among CD8 cells was defined by CD45RO negativity and positive CCR7 selection, thereby excluding terminally differentiated effector memory CD45RA+ cells. Sequencing used immunoSEQ multiplex PCR; TCRdb keeps in-frame clones, though not all of them. The profile shows about 2.2 million clones, 93% of them singletons. Sequenced input: naive CD8+ T cells from PBMCs. The receptors derive from a man aged 18 to 35 in good health. Some clones in this sample may be carry-over from other donors' samples.

The rearrangement joins TRBV2 to TRBJ1-1; D is unresolved. The CDR3 sequence is 15 residues long. Germline-derived CDR1 and CDR2 are SNHLY and FYNNEI. Trimming stripped 2 bases from V and 0 bases from J, with 10 bases between. CDR3 amino acids: CASSELGPMNTEAFF. The CDR3, as DNA: TGTGCCAGCAGTGAATTAGGGCCGATGAACACTGAAGCTTTCTTT.

V usage is TRBV29-1 and J usage is TRBJ2-3; D gene unclear. The CDR3 contains 18 residues. In germline, CDR1 is SQVTM, CDR2 ANQGSEA. The V end lost 7 bases, the J end lost 5 bases, and 31 bases lay between the germline ends. CDR3 sequence: CSAPTLGVSSRFEDTQYF. In DNA, the CDR3 is TGCAGCGCCCCGACCTTGGGTGTTAGTTCAAGATTTGAAGATACGCAGTATTTT.

CDR3 in DNA: TGTGCCATACAAACATCCGTCAATCAGCCCCAGCATTTT. Translating it yields CAIQTSVNQPQHF. The chain has TRBV6-1 and TRBJ1-5; D gene uncertain. Germline V lookup: CDR1 MNHNS, CDR2 SASEGT. The germline V and J ends were trimmed by 10 bases and 3 bases, with 13 bases remaining between them. This CDR3 has 13 amino acids.

The count of this clone is one. The genes are TRBV25-1 and TRBJ2-1; 9 bases map to TRBD2. With 1 base clipped from V and 2 bases from J, the junction kept 6 bases outside the gene matches. Looked up from germline, CDR1 is MGHDK and CDR2 is SYGVNS. CDR3 length equals 17 residues. The CDR3 spells CASSESPSGNAYNEQFF. For the CDR3, the DNA is TGTGCCAGCAGTGAATCCCCTAGCGGGAACGCCTACAATGAGCAGTTCTTC.

The chain carries TRBV13 and TRBJ2-1; 7 nucleotides match TRBD1. The CDR3 spans 15 residues. Germline CDR1 and CDR2: PRHDT and FYEKMQ (reference sequence). The junction had 6 bases not matched to a gene; V was cut back by 5 bases and J by 2 bases. CDR3 DNA sequence: TGTGCCAGCAGCCTAACAGGGGACCCCTACAATGAGCAGTTCTTC. Its protein product is CASSLTGDPYNEQFF.

V and J are TRBV28 and TRBJ1-2; D is undetermined. The CDR3 totals 15 residues. In germline, CDR1 is MDHEN, CDR2 SYDVKM. V was shortened by 3 bases and J by 7 bases, with 18 bases between the two germline ends. DNA for the CDR3: TGTGCCAGCAGTTTTACGGAGGAAGTCCTCTCTGGCTACACCTTC. Encoded protein: CASSFTEEVLSGYTF.

V is TRBV27 and J is TRBJ2-7; 11 nucleotides line up with TRBD2. The CDR3 totals 18 residues. The J segment lost 0 bases and the V segment lost 2 bases, leaving 9 bases of the junction unmatched. Germline CDR1 reads MNHEY; CDR2 reads SMNVEV (reference sequence). CDR3: CASSLLGTSGILSYEQYF. For the CDR3, the DNA is TGTGCCAGCAGTTTACTGGGGACTAGCGGTATCCTCTCCTACGAGCAGTACTTC.

The chain joins TRBV7-6 to TRBJ2-7; the match to TRBD1 covers 9 bases. The CDR3 loop spans 15 amino acids. Germline lookup yields CDR1 SGHVS and CDR2 FNYEAQ. Losses at the gene ends were 5 bases for V and 4 bases for J; bases not matched to a gene: 9. CDR3 amino acids: CASSPGVDRGYEQYF. CDR3 nucleotides: TGTGCCAGCAGCCCCGGTGTGGACAGGGGTTACGAGCAGTACTTC.

J is TRBJ2-1 and V is TRBV27; TRBD2 matches 10 bases. V shed 3 bases, J shed 12 bases, and the junction held 11 bases outside the gene matches. Germline assignment: CDR1 MNHEY and CDR2 SMNVEV (reference sequence). The CDR3 contains 15 residues. CDR3 region: CASSFALAGPRVQFF. In DNA form, the CDR3 reads TGTGCCAGCAGTTTCGCACTAGCGGGGCCGAGGGTGCAGTTCTTC.

This chain uses TRBV6-5 with TRBJ1-1, with D perhaps matching TRBD1 (6 bases). The V end was cut by 0 bases, the J end by 8 bases, with 13 bases between. The CDR3 is 14 amino acids. From germline, CDR1 is MNHEY and CDR2 SVGAGI. The CDR3 region is CASSYSPGQGEAFF. The CDR3 nucleotides read TGTGCCAGCAGTTACTCCCCGGGCCAGGGGGAAGCTTTCTTT.

CDR3 sequence: CASSSRTRPTGELFF. In DNA form, the CDR3 reads TGTGCCAGCAGCTCTAGGACAAGGCCCACCGGGGAGCTGTTTTTT. V is TRBV11-2 and J is TRBJ2-2, with D possibly TRBD1 on 5 matching bases. Germline V gives CDR1 SGHAT, CDR2 FQNNGV. The V end was cut by 4 bases, the J end by 4 bases, with 13 bases between. The CDR3 covers 15 residues.

The chain employs TRBV5-1 and TRBJ2-2; D remains ambiguous. CDR1 is SGHRS and CDR2 is YFSETQ in the germline V gene. Trimming cost V 4 bases and J 2 bases, with 12 bases left between them. The CDR3 has 15 residues. In DNA form, the CDR3 reads TGCGCCAGCAGCCCCCCCCTAGTCAACACCGGGGAGCTGTTTTTT. Its translation: CASSPPLVNTGELFF. The full variable domain, with the rest looked up from reference TRBV5-1 and TRBJ2-2, is KAGVTQTPRYLIKTRGQQVTLSCSPISGHRSVSWYQQTPGQGLQFLFEYFSETQRNKGNFPGRFSGRQFSNSRSEMNVSTLELGDSALYLCASSPPLVNTGELFFGEGSRLTVL.

The CDR3 DNA reads as TGTGCCAGTAGTATGACAGCGGGAGCGTCGAGGCAGTACTTC. Encoded protein: CASSMTAGASRQYF. J is TRBJ2-7 and V is TRBV19; 8 bases align to TRBD2. Germline trimming cut 3 bases from V and 9 bases from J; bases unmatched to any gene: 10. The CDR3 has 14 amino acids. Per the germline V gene, CDR1 is LNHDA and CDR2 is SQIVND (reference sequence).

The chain uses TRBV13 and TRBJ1-1, with no clear D. Germline assignment: CDR1 PRHDT and CDR2 FYEKMQ (reference sequence). V dropped 0 bases and J dropped 8 bases, with 7 bases sitting between them. This CDR3 contains 12 residues. In DNA, the CDR3 is TGTGCCAGCAGCTTAGGGCCAGCGGAAGCTTTCTTT. It codes for CASSLGPAEAFF.

Points on this clone: The sample has other DNA sequences that encode this CDR3 too. The gene calls are TRBV9 and TRBJ2-7, with TRBD1 matching over 10 bases. V gave up 0 bases and J gave up 2 bases; unmatched junction bases: 2. Germline CDR1 is SGDLS and CDR2 is YYNGEE. The length of the CDR3 is 15 residues. The CDR3 DNA reads as TGTGCCAGCAGCGTAGACGGGACAGGGGCCTACGAGCAGTACTTC. Translated, it gives CASSVDGTGAYEQYF.

The rearrangement joins TRBV11-2 to TRBJ2-7, with D perhaps TRBD2 (5 bases). Deletions cut 5 bases from V and 3 bases from J, with 14 bases between. Germline loops: CDR1 SGHAT, CDR2 FQNNGV. The CDR3 contains 14 residues. The CDR3 loop reads CASSIGGPRYEQYF. The CDR3 nucleotides are TGTGCCAGCAGCATCGGCGGGCCGCGCTACGAGCAGTACTTC.

The chain uses TRBV13 and TRBJ1-1; D might be TRBD1 (6 bases). The V end lost 2 bases, the J end lost 2 bases, and 9 bases lay between the germline ends. Germline loops: CDR1 PRHDT, CDR2 FYEKMQ (reference sequence). The CDR3 contains 14 residues. This chain's CDR3 is CASSLNRVNTEAFF. The CDR3 region has the DNA TGTGCCAGCAGCTTAAACAGGGTCAACACTGAAGCTTTCTTT.

This chain joins TRBV4-3 and TRBJ2-2; tentatively, D is TRBD1 (6 bases). CDR1 is LGHNA and CDR2 is YSLEER in the germline V gene. V was cut by 4 bases and J by 7 bases, with 16 bases left in between. The CDR3 has 15 residues. CDR3 amino acids: CASSLYHRASGELFF. In DNA form, the CDR3 reads TGCGCCAGCAGCCTGTACCACAGGGCGAGCGGGGAGCTGTTTTTT.

The chain combines TRBV19 with TRBJ2-2, with D hard to call. CDR1 and CDR2 from the germline V gene are LNHDA and SQIVND (reference sequence). CDR3 size: 12 residues. Trimming took off 7 bases at V and 6 bases at J, with 9 bases between the two ends. The CDR3 sequence: CASTSLAGELFF. The DNA for the CDR3 is TGTGCCAGTACCTCACTGGCCGGGGAGCTGTTTTTT.

V gene TRBV5-1 combines with J gene TRBJ1-5; D is unclear. The length of the CDR3 is 14 residues. Germline V lookup: CDR1 SGHRS, CDR2 YFSETQ. The V and J ends lost 4 bases and 8 bases respectively, with 16 bases between them. CDR3 sequence reads: CASSVGWEEEPQHF. The DNA of the CDR3 is TGCGCCAGCAGCGTGGGCTGGGAGGAAGAGCCCCAGCATTTT. The entire variable domain, with the rest obtained from reference TRBV5-1 and TRBJ1-5, is as follows: KAGVTQTPRYLIKTRGQQVTLSCSPISGHRSVSWYQQTPGQGLQFLFEYFSETQRNKGNFPGRFSGRQFSNSRSEMNVSTLELGDSALYLCASSVGWEEEPQHFGDGTRLSIL.

The chain links TRBV27 to TRBJ2-7; 8 bases fit TRBD1. Germline V gives CDR1 MNHEY, CDR2 SMNVEV (reference sequence). Losses at the gene ends were 0 bases for V and 7 bases for J; bases not matched to a gene: 8. The CDR3 extends over 15 amino acids. The CDR3 DNA reads as TGTGCCAGCAGTTTATCCGGACAGGGACCTTTAGAGCAGTACTTC. Encoded protein: CASSLSGQGPLEQYF.

V is TRBV7-9 and J is TRBJ1-1, with a tentative D call TRBD1 (5 bases). The V end lost 5 bases, the J end lost 0 bases, and 13 bases lay between the germline ends. There are 15 residues in the CDR3. Germline loops: CDR1 SEHNR, CDR2 FQNEAQ (reference sequence). The CDR3 region is CASSPRAPMNTEAFF. CDR3 nucleotide sequence: TGTGCCAGCAGCCCCAGGGCGCCCATGAACACTGAAGCTTTCTTT.

In the case of this clone: This sample also contains other DNA sequences that code for the same CDR3. The chain carries TRBV27 and TRBJ1-5; D uncertain. Germline values: CDR1 MNHEY, CDR2 SMNVEV (reference sequence). V was cut by 3 bases and J by 0 bases, with 6 bases left in between. CDR3 length equals 14 residues. The CDR3 reads CASSFVGSNQPQHF. CDR3 sequence (DNA): TGTGCCAGCAGTTTCGTTGGTAGCAATCAGCCCCAGCATTTT.

The chain is built from TRBV4-1 and TRBJ1-2, with D perhaps TRBD1 (6 bases). The germline V gene encodes CDR1 MGHRA and CDR2 YSYEKL. The CDR3 has 14 residues. V shed 4 bases and J shed 7 bases, with 16 bases lying between them. The CDR3 reads CASSPPGGGGGYTF. The CDR3 DNA follows: TGCGCCAGCAGCCCCCCGGGAGGGGGTGGTGGCTACACCTTC.

V is TRBV5-3 and J is TRBJ2-5; 9 bases align to TRBD1. TRBV5-3 is labeled an ORF, and its function is uncertain. There are 17 residues in the CDR3. The ends lost 3 bases at V and 1 base at J; junction bases unmatched: 10. CDR3 protein: CARSSKFPDRGQETQYF. The CDR3 nucleotides read TGTGCCAGAAGCTCTAAGTTCCCGGACAGGGGCCAAGAGACCCAGTACTTC.